This TCR beta chain was obtained from a study of cytomegalovirus exposure and HLA in healthy donors. CDR3 length: 19 amino acids. V was clipped by 4 bases and J by 0 bases; unmatched bases: 14. CDR1 MNHNS and CDR2 SASEGT come from the germline V gene. General observations from the study: Apart from CMV serostatus, no immune exposure information was available. In a later analysis, a missense DCLRE1C variant was linked to TCR beta V- and J-gene trimming.

Comment on this clone: What it binds is not known.

Primers for the PCR totalled 60 Vbeta and 13 Jbeta. Here immunoSEQ multiplex PCR was the method, and the copy in TCRdb shows in-frame clones only, minus some. This sample has 120,000 or so clones, with more than 60% found just once. The TCR comes from a man aged 25 to 40 in good health and CMV-seropositive. This sequence joins TRBV6-1 and TRBJ1-4, with TRBD1 matching over 7 bases. Input material: PBMCs. CDR3 sequence reads: CASSALRDSDKATNEKLFF. The CDR3 nucleotides are TGTGCCAGCAGTGCCCTCCGGGACAGCGACAAAGCAACTAATGAAAAACTGTTTTTT.